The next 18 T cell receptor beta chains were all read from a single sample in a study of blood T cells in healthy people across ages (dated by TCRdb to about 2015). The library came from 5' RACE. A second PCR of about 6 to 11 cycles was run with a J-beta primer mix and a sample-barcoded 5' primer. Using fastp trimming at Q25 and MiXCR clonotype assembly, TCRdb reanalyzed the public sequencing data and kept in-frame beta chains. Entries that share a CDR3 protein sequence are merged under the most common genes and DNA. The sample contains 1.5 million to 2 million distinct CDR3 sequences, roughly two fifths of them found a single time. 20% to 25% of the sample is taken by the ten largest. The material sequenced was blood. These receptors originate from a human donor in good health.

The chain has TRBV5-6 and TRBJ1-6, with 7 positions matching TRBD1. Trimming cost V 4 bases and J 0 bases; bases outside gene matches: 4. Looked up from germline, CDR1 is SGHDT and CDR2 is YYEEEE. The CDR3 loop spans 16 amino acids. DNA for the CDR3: TGTGCCAGCAGCCTTCACAGGGGCTCCTATAATTCACCCCTCCACTTT. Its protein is CASSLHRGSYNSPLHF.

The CDR3 spells CASIGGAYNEQYF. CDR3 DNA sequence: TGTGCCAGCATTGGCGGGGCCTACAATGAGCAGTACTTC. The genes are TRBV7-9 and TRBJ2-1; D possibly corresponds to TRBD2 (6 bases). The J call may be wrong; the DNA end is better matched by TRBJ2-7. The CDR3 contains 13 residues. Germline V CDR1 and CDR2: SEHNR, FQNEAQ (reference sequence).

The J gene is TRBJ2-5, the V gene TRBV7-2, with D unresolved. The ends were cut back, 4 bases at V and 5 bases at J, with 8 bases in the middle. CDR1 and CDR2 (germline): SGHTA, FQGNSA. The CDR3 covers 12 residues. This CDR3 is CASSYETETQYF. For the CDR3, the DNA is TGTGCCAGCAGCTATGAAACCGAGACCCAGTACTTC.

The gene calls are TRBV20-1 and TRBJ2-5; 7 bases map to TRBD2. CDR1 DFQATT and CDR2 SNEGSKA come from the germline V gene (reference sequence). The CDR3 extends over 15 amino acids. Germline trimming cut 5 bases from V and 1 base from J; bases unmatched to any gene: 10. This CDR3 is CSAEGRAGRQETQYF. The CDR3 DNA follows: TGCAGTGCTGAGGGACGAGCGGGGCGCCAAGAGACCCAGTACTTC.

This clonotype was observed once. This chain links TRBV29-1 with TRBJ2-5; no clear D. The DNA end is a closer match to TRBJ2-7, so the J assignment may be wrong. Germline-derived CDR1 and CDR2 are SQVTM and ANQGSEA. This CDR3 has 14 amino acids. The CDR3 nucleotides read TGCAGCGTTGTAGGATTAGCCCATACGTCCGAGCAGTACTTC. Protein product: CSVVGLAHTSEQYF.

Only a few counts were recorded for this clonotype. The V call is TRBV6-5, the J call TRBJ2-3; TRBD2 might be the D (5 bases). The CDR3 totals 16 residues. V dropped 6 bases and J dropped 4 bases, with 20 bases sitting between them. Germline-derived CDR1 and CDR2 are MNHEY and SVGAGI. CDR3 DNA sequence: TGTGCCAGCAGACCCCCCGGGGATAGCGCTCCAGATACGCAGTATTTT. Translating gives CASRPPGDSAPDTQYF.

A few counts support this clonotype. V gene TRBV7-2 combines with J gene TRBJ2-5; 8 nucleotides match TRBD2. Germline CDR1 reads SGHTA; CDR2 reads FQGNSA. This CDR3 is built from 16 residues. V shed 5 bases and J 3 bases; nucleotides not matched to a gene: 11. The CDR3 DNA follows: TGTGCCAGCAGCCTAATGAGCGGGGGTTGGAAAGAGACCCAGTACTTC. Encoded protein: CASSLMSGGWKETQYF.

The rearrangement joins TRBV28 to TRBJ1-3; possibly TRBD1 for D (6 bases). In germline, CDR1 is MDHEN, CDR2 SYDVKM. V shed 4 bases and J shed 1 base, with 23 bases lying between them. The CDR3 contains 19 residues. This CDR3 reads CASSWRWGRRESSGNTIYF. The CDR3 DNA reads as TGTGCCAGCAGTTGGAGATGGGGGCGTCGAGAATCGTCTGGAAACACCATATATTTT.

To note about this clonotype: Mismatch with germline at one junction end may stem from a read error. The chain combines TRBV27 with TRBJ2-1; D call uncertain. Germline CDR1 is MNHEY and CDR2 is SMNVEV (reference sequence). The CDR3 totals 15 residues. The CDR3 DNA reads TGTGCCTGCAGTTTCGTTTCTCCGGAAGGAGATGAGCAGTTCTTC. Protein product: CACSFVSPEGDEQFF.

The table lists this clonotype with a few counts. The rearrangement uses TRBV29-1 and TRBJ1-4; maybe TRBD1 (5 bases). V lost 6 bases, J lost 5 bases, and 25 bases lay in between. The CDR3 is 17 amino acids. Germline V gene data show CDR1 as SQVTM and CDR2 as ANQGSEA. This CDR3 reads CSVADGGFGGLNEKLFF. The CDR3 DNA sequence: TGCAGCGTCGCCGATGGGGGGTTTGGAGGGCTCAATGAAAAACTGTTTTTT.

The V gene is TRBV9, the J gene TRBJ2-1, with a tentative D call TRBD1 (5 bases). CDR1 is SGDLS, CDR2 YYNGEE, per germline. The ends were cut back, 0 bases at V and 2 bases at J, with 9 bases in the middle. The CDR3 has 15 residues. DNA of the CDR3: TGTGCCAGCAGCGTAGGGACAAGGGCCTACAATGAGCAGTTCTTC. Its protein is CASSVGTRAYNEQFF.

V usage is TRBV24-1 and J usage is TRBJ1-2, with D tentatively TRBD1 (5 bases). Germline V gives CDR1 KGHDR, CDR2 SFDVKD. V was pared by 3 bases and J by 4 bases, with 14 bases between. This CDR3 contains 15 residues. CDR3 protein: CATSDASFGAYGYTF. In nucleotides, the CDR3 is TGTGCCACCAGTGATGCCTCTTTTGGGGCCTATGGCTACACCTTC.

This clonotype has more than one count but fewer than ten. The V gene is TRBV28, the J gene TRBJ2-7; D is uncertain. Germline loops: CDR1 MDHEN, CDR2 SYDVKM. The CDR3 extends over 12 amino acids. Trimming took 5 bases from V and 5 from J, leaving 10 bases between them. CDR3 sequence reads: CASSGPRDEQYF. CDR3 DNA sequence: TGTGCCAGCAGTGGTCCAAGGGACGAGCAGTACTTC.

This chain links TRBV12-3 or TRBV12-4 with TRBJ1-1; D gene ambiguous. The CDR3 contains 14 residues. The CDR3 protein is CATWTGPMNTEAFF. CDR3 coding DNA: TGTGCGACCTGGACCGGACCCATGAACACTGAAGCTTTCTTT.

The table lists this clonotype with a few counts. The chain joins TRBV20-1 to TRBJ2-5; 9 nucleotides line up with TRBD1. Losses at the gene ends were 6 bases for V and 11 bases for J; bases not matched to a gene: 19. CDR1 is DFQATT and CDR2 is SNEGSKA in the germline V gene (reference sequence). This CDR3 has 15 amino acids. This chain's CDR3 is CSAPTPQGALREQYF. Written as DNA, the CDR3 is TGCAGTGCCCCGACCCCACAGGGGGCGCTTAGGGAGCAGTACTTC.

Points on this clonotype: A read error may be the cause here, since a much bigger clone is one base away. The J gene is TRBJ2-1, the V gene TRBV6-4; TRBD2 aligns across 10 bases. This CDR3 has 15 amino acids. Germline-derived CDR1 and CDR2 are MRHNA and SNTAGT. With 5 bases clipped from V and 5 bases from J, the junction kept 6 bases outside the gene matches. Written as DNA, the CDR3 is TGTGCCAGCAGTTGCAGCGGGGGGGCTAACAATGAGCAGTTCTTC. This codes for CASSCSGGANNEQFF.

CDR3 region: CASRLRDSNNEKLFF. The DNA of the CDR3 is TGTGCCAGCAGGCTCCGGGACAGTAATAATGAAAAACTGTTTTTT. The chain combines TRBV7-2 with TRBJ1-4, with 7 bases identical to TRBD1. Per germline, CDR1 SGHTA and CDR2 FQGNSA. V shed 6 bases and J 4 bases; nucleotides not matched to a gene: 8. This CDR3 has 15 residues. The full variable domain, rest sourced from reference TRBV7-2 and TRBJ1-4, is GAGVSQSPSNKVTEKGKDVELRCDPISGHTALYWYRQSLGQGLEFLIYFQGNSAPDKSGLPSDRFSAERTGGSVSTLTIQRTQQEDSAVYLCASRLRDSNNEKLFFGSGTQLSVL.

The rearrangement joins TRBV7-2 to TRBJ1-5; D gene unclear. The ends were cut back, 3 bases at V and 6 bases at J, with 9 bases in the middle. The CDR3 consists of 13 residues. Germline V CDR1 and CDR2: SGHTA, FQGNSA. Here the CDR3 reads CASSFSERQPQHF. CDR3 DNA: TGTGCCAGCAGCTTTTCGGAGCGTCAGCCCCAGCATTTT.